This T cell receptor (beta chain) originates from a study of blood T cells in healthy people across ages. Study-wide points: It was held that the diversity estimates obtained from one million T cells were underestimates.

In its sample, this clonotype was seen a few times. Its specificity is not known. Combining a sample-barcoded 5' primer with a J-beta primer mix, a second PCR ran for roughly 6 to 12 cycles. In TCRdb, the 5' RACE reads were re-called with MiXCR into one record per CDR3 protein. The profile shows about 1,000,000 distinct CDR3 sequences, over 35% of them singletons. The donors, healthy Caucasians from Russia, were aged 6 to 90. Peripheral blood, around 10 milliliters per donor, was collected. The CDR3 extends over 15 amino acids. CDR1 is MGHRA, CDR2 YSYEKL, per germline. Trimming removed 2 bases at V and 2 bases at J, with 11 bases between.

The sequencing input was blood. This receptor was identified in a woman aged 55 to 70 in good health. The chain combines TRBV4-1 with TRBJ2-3; D unresolved. The CDR3 loop reads CASSQLTTFTDTQYF. CDR3 nucleotide sequence: TGCGCCAGCAGCCAACTTACGACCTTCACAGATACGCAGTATTTT.